The sequence of this T cell receptor beta chain was determined in a study of OX40 agonist ivuxolimab in advanced cancers. Method: immunoSEQ multiplex PCR; TCRdb's copy keeps in-frame clones and lacks some. The sample yields tens of thousands of clones, more than 70% seen once. In regard to this clone: What it binds is not known.

Study-wide findings and caveats: Expanded clones belonging to CD8+ T cells outnumbered, on average, those of CD4+.

Trimming pared 3 bases from V and 0 bases from J, leaving 12 bases between. CDR1 is WSHSY and CDR2 is SAAADI in the germline V gene. The CDR3 totals 16 residues. The chain couples TRBV10-2 to TRBJ2-4; no reliable D call. This clonotype originated in an adult with an advanced solid tumor such as melanoma, head and neck, liver or kidney cancer. The sample was CD4+ or CD8+ T cells sorted from blood, taken in a trial of the OX40 agonist ivuxolimab. The CDR3 DNA is TGCGCCAGCAGTGATCCGGCCTCAGTAGCCAAAAACATTCAGTACTTC. Amino acid sequence: CASSDPASVAKNIQYF.